The 12 T cell receptor beta chains listed next were all sequenced from one sample in a study of blood T cells in healthy people across ages. Sample-barcoded 5' priming and a J-beta primer mix drove a second PCR of about 7 to 12 cycles. TCRdb fed the 5' RACE reads into MiXCR, producing one record per CDR3 protein. The sample consists of about 640,000 distinct CDR3 sequences, over 40% of them appearing once. Sequencing was done on a sample of blood. These TCRs come from a man aged 80 or over in good health.

The chain couples TRBV20-1 to TRBJ1-3; 7 bases agree with TRBD1. V lost 5 bases and J lost 0; bases outside the gene matches: 4. Germline V lookup: CDR1 DFQATT, CDR2 SNEGSKA (reference sequence). The length of the CDR3 is 14 residues. The CDR3 DNA reads TGCAGTGCTCTACGACAGGGCTCTGGAAACACCATATATTTT. It codes for CSALRQGSGNTIYF.

In this sample, this clonotype turned up a few times. The rearrangement joins TRBV20-1 to TRBJ1-1; D may be TRBD1 (6 bases). The ends were cut back, 1 base at V and 1 base at J, with 10 bases in the middle. This CDR3 has 14 amino acids. From germline, CDR1 is DFQATT and CDR2 SNEGSKA (reference sequence). This chain's CDR3 is CSARVGQSNTEAFF. CDR3 nucleotide sequence: TGCAGTGCTAGAGTCGGACAGTCGAACACTGAAGCTTTCTTT.

The chain recombines TRBV10-3 with TRBJ2-7, with TRBD1 as a possible D gene (6 bases). Germline CDR1 is ENHRY and CDR2 is SYGVKD. The CDR3 is made up of 13 amino acids. V dropped 8 bases and J dropped 7 bases, with 18 bases sitting between them. CDR3 sequence: CAIGETGRDEQYF. The CDR3 nucleotides read TGTGCCATCGGCGAAACAGGGAGAGATGAGCAGTACTTC.

The chain combines TRBV12-3 or TRBV12-4 with TRBJ1-1; 8 bases align to TRBD1. Trimming at V came to 6 bases and at J to 4 bases, leaving 10 bases not matched to a gene. The CDR3 has 15 residues. This CDR3 is CASRRQGSVGTEAFF. The CDR3 region has the DNA TGTGCCAGCAGGCGACAGGGGTCGGTCGGCACTGAAGCTTTCTTT.

The chain has TRBV24-1 and TRBJ2-1, with D perhaps being TRBD1 or TRBD2 (5 bases each). The DNA end favors TRBJ2-7, so the J call may be wrong. Germline V lookup: CDR1 KGHDR, CDR2 SFDVKD. The CDR3 extends over 16 amino acids. The CDR3 spells CATSGGRRATYNEQYF. The DNA of the CDR3 is TGTGCCACCAGTGGGGGACGACGGGCTACCTACAATGAGCAGTACTTC.

V gene TRBV20-1 combines with J gene TRBJ2-7; 14 bases match TRBD2. The CDR3 loop spans 18 amino acids. The trim removed 1 base at V and 0 bases at J, leaving 8 bases unmatched. CDR1 is DFQATT, CDR2 SNEGSKA, per germline (reference sequence). DNA of the CDR3: TGCAGTGCTAGAGCCGGACTAGCGGGGGGTCCAAGCTCCTACGAGCAGTACTTC. The encoded protein is CSARAGLAGGPSSYEQYF.

This clonotype has just a few counts. This chain joins TRBV28 and TRBJ2-7; 13 bases align to TRBD2. This CDR3 has 14 amino acids. V trimming: 8 bases; J trimming: 3 bases; junction bases outside the gene matches: 4. Germline lookup yields CDR1 MDHEN and CDR2 SYDVKM. The CDR3 nucleotides are TGTGCCAGCGGCGGGACTAGCGGGGACTACGAGCAGTACTTC. Translated, it gives CASGGTSGDYEQYF.

The CDR3, as DNA: TGTGCCATCAGTGTGGGGATCCTCTCCTACAATGAGCAGTACTTC. It specifies CAISVGILSYNEQYF. The V gene is TRBV10-3, the J gene TRBJ2-7; unclear D gene. The CDR3 loop spans 15 amino acids. The V end lost 4 bases, the J end lost 7 bases, and 20 bases lay between the germline ends. CDR1 is ENHRY and CDR2 is SYGVKD in the germline V gene.

This clonotype has a handful of counts. In nucleotides, the CDR3 is TGCGCCAGCAGCCAAGATCAGGGAGCAGGGTTTAACTATGGCTACACCTTC. Residues: CASSQDQGAGFNYGYTF. This chain uses TRBV4-1 with TRBJ1-2; D perhaps matches TRBD1 (5 bases). CDR1 is MGHRA and CDR2 is YSYEKL in the germline V gene. The ends were cut back, 0 bases at V and 1 base at J, with 15 bases in the middle. The CDR3 is made up of 17 amino acids.

The chain is built from TRBV5-1 and TRBJ1-1; D may be TRBD1 (6 bases). There are 16 residues in the CDR3. V lost 4 bases to trimming and J lost 0 bases, with 16 bases between them. Germline CDR1 SGHRS, CDR2 YFSETQ. The CDR3 here is CASSLKTGTLNTEAFF. The CDR3 coding sequence is TGCGCCAGCAGCCTGAAGACAGGCACGTTGAACACTGAAGCTTTCTTT.

This clonotype came up a few times. Since a much larger clone is just one base distant, this may be a read error. The genes are TRBV10-3 and TRBJ2-3, with D unclear. Per the germline V gene, CDR1 is ENHRY and CDR2 is SYGVKD. The V end lost 4 bases, the J end lost 0 bases, and 5 bases lay between the germline ends. The CDR3 has 13 amino acids. CDR3 bases: TGTGCCATCAGTGCCCTTAGCACAGATACGCAGTATTTT. This gives the protein CAISALSTDTQYF.

CDR3 amino acids: CASSSERGVETQYF. DNA for the CDR3: TGTGCCAGCAGTTCGGAGCGGGGGGTAGAGACCCAGTACTTC. The chain links TRBV27 to TRBJ2-5; 9 bases are shared with TRBD2. This CDR3 contains 14 residues. The germline gives CDR1 MNHEY, CDR2 SMNVEV (reference sequence). The V and J ends lost 4 bases and 4 bases, in that order; junction bases with no gene match: 4.